The 22 T cell receptor beta chains listed next were all sequenced from one sample in a study of cytomegalovirus exposure and HLA in healthy donors (dated by TCRdb to 2015 to 2018). Receptor amplification or capture employed the immunoSEQ multiplex PCR assay. The multiplex PCR relied on a mix of 60 forward primers for TCR Vbeta segments and 13 reverse primers for TCR Jbeta segments. Here the immuneACCESS table is served through TCRdb, limited to in-frame sequences with V and J called. Missing clones are a known gap in these copies; in checked studies unresolved V genes cover under half, and the rest lacks a known reason. The sample yields 110,000 or so clones; approximately 76% were counted once. Jointly, the top ten make up around 7.7% of the sample. The specimen sequenced was PBMCs. The receptors shown here come from a man in his forties in good health and CMV-seronegative.

V usage is TRBV19 and J usage is TRBJ2-1, with D possibly being TRBD2 (5 bases). V was pared by 5 bases and J by 0 bases, with 14 bases between. The CDR3 totals 16 residues. Looked up from germline, CDR1 is LNHDA and CDR2 is SQIVND (reference sequence). The CDR3 protein is CASSPFGEGSYNEQFF. Written as DNA, the CDR3 is TGTGCCAGTAGTCCCTTCGGGGAAGGCTCCTACAATGAGCAGTTCTTC.

This clone was picked up one time. This CDR3 is CSVPDGSSYNEQFF. The CDR3 DNA reads TGCAGCGTCCCGGACGGGAGCTCCTACAATGAGCAGTTCTTC. This chain uses TRBV29-1 with TRBJ2-1; tentative D call: TRBD2 (6 bases). CDR3 length: 14 residues. V gave up 6 bases and J gave up 0 bases, with 12 bases separating them. Germline CDR1 reads SQVTM; CDR2 reads ANQGSEA.

This sequence joins TRBV7-9 and TRBJ2-7, with a weak D call TRBD1 (5 bases). Germline V CDR1 and CDR2: SEHNR, FQNEAQ (reference sequence). The ends were cut back, 2 bases at V and 3 bases at J, with 23 bases in the middle. This CDR3 is built from 18 residues. The CDR3 sequence: CASSLRGPGRFPYYEQYF. The CDR3 region has the DNA TGTGCCAGCAGCTTAAGGGGCCCGGGTCGGTTCCCCTACTACGAGCAGTACTTC.

The rearrangement uses TRBV18 and TRBJ1-1; 7 bases map to TRBD1. Germline CDR1 KGHSH, CDR2 LQKENI. The CDR3 loop spans 16 amino acids. Germline trimming cut 0 bases from V and 5 bases from J; bases unmatched to any gene: 9. The CDR3 protein is CASSPPETGYFTEAFF. The CDR3, as DNA: TGTGCCAGCTCACCACCGGAGACAGGGTATTTTACTGAAGCTTTCTTT.

This clone was picked up a small number of times. The chain carries TRBV11-2 and TRBJ2-7, with D unresolved. Per germline, CDR1 SGHAT and CDR2 FQNNGV. The CDR3 covers 12 residues. Trimming removed 1 base at V and 7 bases at J, with 8 bases between. The CDR3 bases are TGTGCCAGCAGCTTAGTTTCAGCGGAGCAGTACTTC. Translated: CASSLVSAEQYF.

The chain carries TRBV5-1 and TRBJ1-4; D ambiguous. The CDR3 is 14 amino acids. V gave up 0 bases and J gave up 7 bases, with 10 bases separating them. Germline V lookup: CDR1 SGHRS, CDR2 YFSETQ. CDR3 in amino acids: CASSLATVGEKLFF. The CDR3, as DNA: TGCGCCAGCAGCTTGGCCACCGTCGGTGAAAAACTGTTTTTT.

The chain employs TRBV19 and TRBJ2-2; 10 bases align to TRBD1. Germline-derived CDR1 and CDR2 are LNHDA and SQIVND (reference sequence). J gave up 5 bases and V 8 bases, and 5 bases lay outside the gene matches. This CDR3 is built from 14 residues. CDR3: CASGDRGWTGELFF. CDR3 coding DNA: TGTGCCAGTGGGGACAGGGGCTGGACCGGGGAGCTGTTTTTT.

The chain carries TRBV4-3 and TRBJ1-1; D perhaps matches TRBD1 (5 bases). This CDR3 has 13 amino acids. The germline CDR1 and CDR2 sequences are LGHNA and YSLEER. V was clipped by 1 base and J by 5 bases, with 8 bases between them. CDR3 coding DNA: TGCGCCAGCAGCCAAGTTGGGGGGACTGAAGCTTTCTTT. Translating it yields CASSQVGGTEAFF.

The chain recombines TRBV6-5 with TRBJ1-1; no definite D call. CDR1 MNHEY and CDR2 SVGAGI come from the germline V gene. This CDR3 has 12 amino acids. The germline V and J ends were trimmed by 5 bases and 4 bases, with 8 bases remaining between them. The CDR3 here is CASSRRGTEAFF. CDR3 DNA sequence: TGTGCCAGCAGTCGCCGGGGCACTGAAGCTTTCTTT.

The J gene is TRBJ2-3, the V gene TRBV10-3; 9 bases fit TRBD2. Germline lookup yields CDR1 ENHRY and CDR2 SYGVKD. Germline trimming cut 0 bases from V and 2 bases from J; bases unmatched to any gene: 6. This CDR3 is 17 amino acids long. CDR3 amino acids: CAISESGSGGYTDTQYF. As DNA, the CDR3 is TGTGCCATCAGTGAGTCAGGTAGCGGGGGATACACAGATACGCAGTATTTT.

With respect to this clone: Other DNA sequences in this specimen translate into the identical CDR3. The chain couples TRBV27 to TRBJ1-2; tentatively, D is TRBD1 (5 bases). The CDR3 contains 14 residues. Germline CDR1 is MNHEY and CDR2 is SMNVEV (reference sequence). V gave up 2 bases and J gave up 0 bases, with 7 bases separating them. CDR3 nucleotide sequence: TGTGCCAGCAGTTTAGACAGAGCTAACTATGGCTACACCTTC. Protein: CASSLDRANYGYTF.

This clone was counted only a few times. The gene calls are TRBV2 and TRBJ1-6, with 7 bases fitting TRBD1. CDR1 is SNHLY, CDR2 FYNNEI, per germline. V lost 6 bases and J lost 7; bases outside the gene matches: 6. This CDR3 is 14 amino acids long. The CDR3 DNA reads TGTGCCAGCAGGACCATGACAGGGAATTCACCCCTCCACTTT. Its translation is CASRTMTGNSPLHF.

The J gene is TRBJ1-6, the V gene TRBV9, with TRBD1 matching over 11 bases. From germline, CDR1 is SGDLS and CDR2 YYNGEE. CDR3 length: 15 amino acids. J gave up 6 bases and V 2 bases, and 1 base lay outside the gene matches. The CDR3: CASSVGQGANSPLHF. The DNA of the CDR3 is TGTGCCAGCAGCGTTGGACAGGGGGCTAATTCACCCCTCCACTTT.

This clone was counted between two and nine times. The CDR3 sequence: CASSFGRQETQYF. CDR3 in DNA: TGTGCCAGCAGTTTTGGCCGCCAAGAGACCCAGTACTTC. The rearrangement links TRBV27 to TRBJ2-5; D not certain. With 3 bases removed from V and 1 base from J, the gap between germline ends came to 6 bases. There are 13 residues in the CDR3. CDR1 and CDR2 (germline): MNHEY, SMNVEV (reference sequence).

The chain has TRBV9 and TRBJ2-2; 7 nucleotides align to TRBD2. V shed 0 bases and J 6 bases; nucleotides not matched to a gene: 8. The CDR3 length is 16 residues. CDR1 and CDR2 from the germline V gene are SGDLS and YYNGEE. DNA for the CDR3: TGTGCCAGCAGCGTAGTTTCGCGGGCGGGGGCCGGGGAGCTGTTTTTT. Amino acid sequence: CASSVVSRAGAGELFF.

The J gene is TRBJ2-7, the V gene TRBV28; D is possibly TRBD1 (5 bases). This CDR3 has 12 residues. Trimming took 6 bases from V and 2 from J, leaving 8 bases between them. The germline V gene has CDR1 MDHEN and CDR2 SYDVKM. CDR3 residues: CASSRTTYEQYF. CDR3 in DNA: TGTGCCAGCAGCCGGACAACCTACGAGCAGTACTTC.

The V call is TRBV25-1, the J call TRBJ2-7, with TRBD1 matching 8 bases. The germline V gene has CDR1 MGHDK and CDR2 SYGVNS. V was pared by 4 bases and J by 1 base, with 9 bases of the junction left unmatched. This CDR3 is 16 amino acids long. Written as DNA, the CDR3 is TGTGCCAGCAGTGGTGTGGGTTGGACAGGGTCCTACGAGCAGTACTTC. As protein: CASSGVGWTGSYEQYF.

The chain combines TRBV27 with TRBJ2-7, with D tentatively TRBD2 (7 bases). Trimming shortened V by 8 bases and J by 2 bases, and 10 bases separated the two germline ends. The CDR3 length is 12 residues. Germline V CDR1 and CDR2: MNHEY, SMNVEV (reference sequence). In DNA form, the CDR3 reads TGTGCCAGCTGGGGGGGCGCCTACGAGCAGTACTTC. It specifies CASWGGAYEQYF.

This clone was detected only once. The chain joins TRBV25-1 to TRBJ1-5, with 8 bases that match TRBD1. CDR1 and CDR2 from the germline V gene are MGHDK and SYGVNS. J was trimmed by 4 bases and V by 5 bases; bases with no gene match: 4. The length of the CDR3 is 14 residues. For the CDR3, the DNA is TGTGCCAGCAGTCAGACAGGGGAGAATCAGCCCCAGCATTTT. Its protein product is CASSQTGENQPQHF.

This chain uses TRBV28 with TRBJ1-2; no definite D call. The CDR3 extends over 12 amino acids. Trimming removed 3 bases from V and 8 bases from J, with 10 bases in between. Germline CDR1 MDHEN, CDR2 SYDVKM. The CDR3 sequence: CASSFGGVGYTF. The CDR3 region has the DNA TGTGCCAGCAGTTTCGGCGGCGTCGGCTACACCTTC.

CDR3 loop: CASTGSQEFTGELFF. The CDR3 DNA sequence: TGCGCCAGCACGGGATCGCAGGAGTTCACCGGGGAGCTGTTTTTT. V usage is TRBV5-1 and J usage is TRBJ2-2; possibly TRBD2 for D (5 bases). V shed 6 bases and J shed 4 bases, with 16 bases lying between them. The CDR3 length is 15 residues. CDR1 and CDR2 (germline): SGHRS, YFSETQ.

The V call is TRBV18, the J call TRBJ2-7, with D possibly matching TRBD2 (6 bases). Germline V gives CDR1 KGHSH, CDR2 LQKENI. Trimming shortened V by 6 bases and J by 3 bases, and 18 bases separated the two germline ends. The CDR3 is made up of 15 amino acids. CDR3 amino acids: CASSKARGSLYEQYF. The CDR3 region has the DNA TGTGCCAGCTCCAAAGCCCGGGGGAGTCTCTACGAGCAGTACTTC.